The 15 T cell receptor beta chains below all came from one sample that was sequenced in a study of Tregs in tolerant kidney transplant recipients. Using immunoSEQ multiplex PCR, the repertoire was profiled, and TCRdb retains in-frame clones only, with some absent. The sample holds tens of thousands of clones, approximately 93% seen once. Recipients received nonmyeloablative bone marrow transplants from related graft donors, with transient mixed chimerism. This material consisted of CD4+ T cells from blood (PBMCs), taken 12 months after the transplant. These receptors all come from a human patient who received a combined kidney and bone marrow transplant. Some T cells may trace back to the graft donor.

This rearrangement joins TRBV4-1 to TRBJ1-3; D gene uncertain. CDR1 is MGHRA, CDR2 YSYEKL, per germline. With 2 bases removed from V and 3 bases from J, the gap between germline ends came to 14 bases. There are 16 residues in the CDR3. Here the CDR3 reads CASSQLTRGGGNTIYF. CDR3 coding DNA: TGCGCCAGCAGCCAACTGACACGGGGAGGTGGAAACACCATATATTTT.

This chain connects TRBV18 to TRBJ1-5; 8 bases match TRBD1. The germline V gene has CDR1 KGHSH and CDR2 LQKENI. The CDR3 sequence is 14 residues long. J gave up 3 bases and V 6 bases, and 4 bases lay outside the gene matches. The CDR3 DNA reads TGTGCCAGCTCCGGGACAGGACTCAATCAGCCCCAGCATTTT. This sequence encodes CASSGTGLNQPQHF.

CDR3 amino acids: CASSLGTGGANTQYF. For the CDR3, the DNA is TGCGCCAGCAGCCTAGGGACAGGGGGCGCGAATACGCAGTATTTT. The gene calls are TRBV5-1 and TRBJ2-3; 12 bases map to TRBD1. The CDR3 spans 15 residues. After removal of 4 bases from V and 7 bases from J, the junction contained 7 bases not matched to a gene. Looked up from germline, CDR1 is SGHRS and CDR2 is YFSETQ.

The rearrangement links TRBV5-1 to TRBJ2-1; possible D gene TRBD2, 6 bases. V was trimmed by 3 bases and J by 0 bases, leaving 10 bases between them. CDR3 length equals 15 residues. Germline V gene sequence: CDR1 SGHRS, CDR2 YFSETQ. Written as DNA, the CDR3 is TGCGCCAGCAGCTCACGGGAGAGCTCCTACAATGAGCAGTTCTTC. Translating gives CASSSRESSYNEQFF. The variable domain in full, completed from reference TRBV5-1 and TRBJ2-1, reads KAGVTQTPRYLIKTRGQQVTLSCSPISGHRSVSWYQQTPGQGLQFLFEYFSETQRNKGNFPGRFSGRQFSNSRSEMNVSTLELGDSALYLCASSSRESSYNEQFFGPGTRLTVL.

The chain is built from TRBV29-1 and TRBJ2-7; 12 bases are shared with TRBD2. V shed 4 bases and J 2 bases; nucleotides not matched to a gene: 3. The CDR3 covers 14 residues. Germline CDR1 is SQVTM and CDR2 is ANQGSEA. The CDR3 region has the DNA TGCAGCGTTGCCAGACTAGCGGGGGCCTACGAGCAGTACTTC. Translation: CSVARLAGAYEQYF.

The V call is TRBV19, the J call TRBJ1-3; 9 bases are shared with TRBD1. Germline CDR1 reads LNHDA; CDR2 reads SQIVND (reference sequence). Losses at the gene ends were 3 bases for V and 6 bases for J; bases not matched to a gene: 9. The length of the CDR3 is 16 residues. CDR3 nucleotide sequence: TGTGCCAGTAGTATGCGTCGGACAGGGGAAATAAACACCATATATTTT. It is translated as CASSMRRTGEINTIYF.

This chain joins TRBV28 and TRBJ1-5; 11 bases are a match to TRBD1. Losses at the gene ends were 6 bases for V and 4 bases for J; bases not matched to a gene: 5. The CDR3 sequence is 15 residues long. Germline loops: CDR1 MDHEN, CDR2 SYDVKM. The CDR3 nucleotides read TGTGCCAGCAGACGGACAGGGGGCGGGAATCAGCCCCAGCATTTT. Translated: CASRRTGGGNQPQHF.

V usage is TRBV29-1 and J usage is TRBJ1-5, with D unclear. This CDR3 is 13 amino acids long. In germline, CDR1 is SQVTM, CDR2 ANQGSEA. The V and J ends lost 6 bases and 5 bases respectively, with 14 bases between them. The CDR3 DNA reads as TGCAGCGTCTCTTTTGGAGTGTATCAGCCCCAGCATTTT. It translates to CSVSFGVYQPQHF.

V usage is TRBV15 and J usage is TRBJ1-2, with 7 bases aligning to TRBD1. The ends lost 0 bases at V and 2 bases at J; junction bases unmatched: 9. The CDR3 sequence is 17 residues long. Germline CDR1 LNHNV, CDR2 YYDKDF (reference sequence). The CDR3 protein is CATSRDGVGGRNYGYTF. CDR3 coding DNA: TGTGCCACCAGCAGAGATGGGGTAGGGGGCCGGAACTATGGCTACACCTTC.

The V and J genes are TRBV4-2 and TRBJ2-7; TRBD2 matches 7 bases. Unmatched junction bases numbered 6, after V lost 1 base and J lost 0 bases. Germline V gene sequence: CDR1 LGHNA, CDR2 YNFKEQ. This CDR3 has 16 amino acids. The CDR3 region is CASSQVALAASYEQYF. The CDR3 bases are TGTGCCAGCAGCCAAGTGGCCCTAGCGGCCTCCTACGAGCAGTACTTC.

The chain uses TRBV27 and TRBJ1-1; TRBD1 matches 7 bases. Germline CDR1 and CDR2: MNHEY and SMNVEV (reference sequence). J was trimmed by 0 bases and V by 7 bases; bases with no gene match: 5. The length of the CDR3 is 14 residues. CDR3 loop: CASTPQGLNTEAFF. The CDR3 nucleotides read TGTGCCAGCACTCCACAGGGGCTGAACACTGAAGCTTTCTTT.

This rearrangement joins TRBV30 to TRBJ2-6, with D possibly being TRBD2 (6 bases). This CDR3 is built from 14 residues. V shed 5 bases and J shed 2 bases, with 10 bases lying between them. From germline, CDR1 is GTSNPN and CDR2 SVGIG (reference sequence). CDR3 sequence reads: CAWLREAGANVLTF. CDR3 DNA: TGTGCCTGGCTCAGGGAGGCTGGGGCCAACGTCCTGACTTTC.

As for this clone: The same CDR3 also results from other DNA sequences found in this sample. The chain recombines TRBV30 with TRBJ1-6; 7 bases are shared with TRBD1. The CDR3 contains 18 residues. Germline V gives CDR1 GTSNPN, CDR2 SVGIG (reference sequence). J was trimmed by 6 bases and V by 7 bases; bases with no gene match: 21. CDR3 amino acids: CASTRGPVARLSNSPLHF. The CDR3 DNA reads as TGTGCCTCCACGAGGGGGCCGGTTGCCAGACTATCTAATTCACCCCTCCACTTT.

The chain uses TRBV19 and TRBJ2-7, with 10 positions matching TRBD1. The CDR3 length is 15 residues. Germline V gene data show CDR1 as LNHDA and CDR2 as SQIVND (reference sequence). V gave up 3 bases and J gave up 7 bases; unmatched junction bases: 9. This CDR3 reads CASSMQPGQGREQYF. Written as DNA, the CDR3 is TGTGCCAGTAGTATGCAGCCGGGACAGGGGAGGGAGCAGTACTTC.

The rearrangement uses TRBV18 and TRBJ1-6, with D possibly matching TRBD1 (5 bases). This CDR3 contains 16 residues. Deletions cut 3 bases from V and 5 bases from J, with 14 bases between. Germline V gives CDR1 KGHSH, CDR2 LQKENI. The CDR3 loop is CASSPRPGLNNSPLHF. For the CDR3, the DNA is TGTGCCAGCTCACCTAGGCCGGGACTGAATAATTCACCCCTCCACTTT.